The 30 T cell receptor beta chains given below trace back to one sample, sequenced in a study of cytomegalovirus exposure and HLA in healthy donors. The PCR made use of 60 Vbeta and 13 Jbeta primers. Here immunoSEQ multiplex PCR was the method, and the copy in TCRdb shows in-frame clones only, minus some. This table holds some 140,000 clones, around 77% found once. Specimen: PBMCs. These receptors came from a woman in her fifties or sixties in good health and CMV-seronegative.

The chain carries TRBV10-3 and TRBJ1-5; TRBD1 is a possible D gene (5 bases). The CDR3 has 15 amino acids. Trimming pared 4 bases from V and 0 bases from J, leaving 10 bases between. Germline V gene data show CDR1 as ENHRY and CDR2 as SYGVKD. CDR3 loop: CAISGPDNSNQPQHF. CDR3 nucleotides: TGTGCCATCAGTGGGCCGGACAATAGCAATCAGCCCCAGCATTTT.

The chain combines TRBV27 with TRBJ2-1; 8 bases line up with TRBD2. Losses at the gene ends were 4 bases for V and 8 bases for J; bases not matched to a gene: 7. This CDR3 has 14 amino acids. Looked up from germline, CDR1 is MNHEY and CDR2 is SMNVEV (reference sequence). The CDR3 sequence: CASSSGSGVYEQFF. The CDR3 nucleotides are TGTGCCAGCAGTTCGGGTAGCGGGGTCTATGAGCAGTTCTTC.

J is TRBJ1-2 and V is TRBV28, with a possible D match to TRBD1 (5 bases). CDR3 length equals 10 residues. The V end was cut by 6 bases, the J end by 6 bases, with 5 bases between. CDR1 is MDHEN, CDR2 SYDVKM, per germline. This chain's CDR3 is CASRGDGYTF. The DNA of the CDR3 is TGTGCCAGCAGAGGGGATGGCTACACCTTC.

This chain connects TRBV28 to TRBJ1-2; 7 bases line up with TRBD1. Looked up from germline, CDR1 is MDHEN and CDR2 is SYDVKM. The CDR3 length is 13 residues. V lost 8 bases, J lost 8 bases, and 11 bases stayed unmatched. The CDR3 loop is CASGDRPTRGYTF. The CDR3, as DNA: TGTGCCAGCGGGGACAGACCTACCCGGGGCTACACCTTC.

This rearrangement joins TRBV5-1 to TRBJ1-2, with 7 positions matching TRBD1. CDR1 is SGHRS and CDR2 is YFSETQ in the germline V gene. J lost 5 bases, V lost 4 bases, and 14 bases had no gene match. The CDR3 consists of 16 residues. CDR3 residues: CASSPRTGPPLYGYTF. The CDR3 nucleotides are TGCGCCAGCAGCCCGCGGACAGGACCGCCGTTGTATGGCTACACCTTC. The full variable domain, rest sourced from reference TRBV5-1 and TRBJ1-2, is KAGVTQTPRYLIKTRGQQVTLSCSPISGHRSVSWYQQTPGQGLQFLFEYFSETQRNKGNFPGRFSGRQFSNSRSEMNVSTLELGDSALYLCASSPRTGPPLYGYTFGSGTRLTVV.

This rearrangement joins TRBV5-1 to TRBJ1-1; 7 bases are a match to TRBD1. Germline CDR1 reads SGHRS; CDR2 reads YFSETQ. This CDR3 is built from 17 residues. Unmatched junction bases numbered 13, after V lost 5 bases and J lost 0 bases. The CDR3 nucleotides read TGCGCCAGCAGTTCATTAGACAGGGACGAAGTGAACACTGAAGCTTTCTTT. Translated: CASSSLDRDEVNTEAFF.

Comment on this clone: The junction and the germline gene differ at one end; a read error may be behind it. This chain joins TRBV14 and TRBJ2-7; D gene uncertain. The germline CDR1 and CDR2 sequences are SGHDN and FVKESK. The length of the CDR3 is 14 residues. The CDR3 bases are TGTGCCGGCAGCCAAGTACAGAGCTCCTACGAGCAGTACTTC. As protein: CAGSQVQSSYEQYF.

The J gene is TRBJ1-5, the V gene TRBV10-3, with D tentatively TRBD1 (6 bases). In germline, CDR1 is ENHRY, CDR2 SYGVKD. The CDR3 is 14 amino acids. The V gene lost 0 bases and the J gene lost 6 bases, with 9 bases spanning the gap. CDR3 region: CAISESGQGQPQHF. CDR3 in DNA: TGTGCCATCAGTGAGTCGGGACAAGGTCAGCCCCAGCATTTT.

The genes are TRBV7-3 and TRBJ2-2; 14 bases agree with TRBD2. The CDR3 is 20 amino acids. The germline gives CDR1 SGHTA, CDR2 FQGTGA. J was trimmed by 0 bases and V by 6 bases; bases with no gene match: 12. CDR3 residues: CASRQQPGLAGVANTGELFF. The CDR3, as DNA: TGTGCCAGCAGACAACAACCGGGACTAGCGGGGGTAGCGAACACCGGGGAGCTGTTTTTT.

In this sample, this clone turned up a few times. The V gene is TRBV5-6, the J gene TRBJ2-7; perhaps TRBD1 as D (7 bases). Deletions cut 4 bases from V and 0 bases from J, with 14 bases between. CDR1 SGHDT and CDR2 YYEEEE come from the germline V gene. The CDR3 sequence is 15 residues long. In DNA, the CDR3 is TGTGCCAGCAGCGCGGGGACAGCAAACTCCTACGAGCAGTACTTC. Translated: CASSAGTANSYEQYF.

The chain's CDR3 is CASSPRTGPLQETQYF. The CDR3 region has the DNA TGCGCCAGCAGCCCACGGACAGGGCCCCTCCAAGAGACCCAGTACTTC. J is TRBJ2-5 and V is TRBV4-1, with 8 nucleotides matching TRBD1. CDR1 and CDR2 (germline): MGHRA, YSYEKL. This CDR3 is 16 amino acids long. With 4 bases clipped from V and 1 base from J, the junction kept 8 bases outside the gene matches.

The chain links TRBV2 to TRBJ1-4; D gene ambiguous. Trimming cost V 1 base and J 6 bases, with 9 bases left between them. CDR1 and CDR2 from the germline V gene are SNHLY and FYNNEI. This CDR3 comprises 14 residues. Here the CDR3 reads CASSEVGVHEKLFF. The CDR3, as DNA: TGTGCCAGCAGTGAAGTCGGGGTCCATGAAAAACTGTTTTTT.

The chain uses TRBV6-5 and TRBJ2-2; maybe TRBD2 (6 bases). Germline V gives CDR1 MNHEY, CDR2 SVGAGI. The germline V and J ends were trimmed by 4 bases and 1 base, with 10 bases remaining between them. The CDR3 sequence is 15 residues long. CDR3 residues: CASSWASENTGELFF. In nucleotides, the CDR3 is TGTGCCAGCAGTTGGGCTAGCGAGAACACCGGGGAGCTGTTTTTT.

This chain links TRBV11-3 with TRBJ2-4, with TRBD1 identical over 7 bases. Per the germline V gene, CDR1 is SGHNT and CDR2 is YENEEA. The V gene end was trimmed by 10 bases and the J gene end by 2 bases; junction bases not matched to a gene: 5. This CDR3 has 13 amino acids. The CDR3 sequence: CATAQGSKNIQYF. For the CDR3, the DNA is TGTGCCACCGCACAGGGGTCCAAAAACATTCAGTACTTC.

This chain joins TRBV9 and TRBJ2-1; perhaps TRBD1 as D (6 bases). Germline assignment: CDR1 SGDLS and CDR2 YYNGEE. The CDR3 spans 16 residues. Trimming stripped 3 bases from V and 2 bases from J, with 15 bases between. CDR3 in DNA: TGTGCCAGCAGCGCAGGGACACCGACTCCCTACAATGAGCAGTTCTTC. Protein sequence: CASSAGTPTPYNEQFF.

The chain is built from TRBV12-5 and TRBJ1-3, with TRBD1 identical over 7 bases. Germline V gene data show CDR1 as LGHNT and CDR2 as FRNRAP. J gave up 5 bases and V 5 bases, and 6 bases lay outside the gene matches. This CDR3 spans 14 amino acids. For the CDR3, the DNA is TGTGCTAGTGGTCCCGGGACAGACCGAAACACCATATATTTT. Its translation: CASGPGTDRNTIYF.

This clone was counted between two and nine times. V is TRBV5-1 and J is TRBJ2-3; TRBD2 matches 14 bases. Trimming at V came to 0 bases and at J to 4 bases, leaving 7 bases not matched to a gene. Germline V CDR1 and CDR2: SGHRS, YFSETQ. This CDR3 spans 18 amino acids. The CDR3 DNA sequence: TGCGCCAGCAGCTTGGGACTAGCGGGGGGGAATGTAGCAGATACGCAGTATTTT. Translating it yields CASSLGLAGGNVADTQYF.

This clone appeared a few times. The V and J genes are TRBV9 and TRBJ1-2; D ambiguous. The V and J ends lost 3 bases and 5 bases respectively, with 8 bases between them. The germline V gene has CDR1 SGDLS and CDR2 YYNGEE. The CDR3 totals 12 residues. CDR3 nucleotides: TGTGCCAGCAGCGCCTCGGGATATGGCTACACCTTC. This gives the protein CASSASGYGYTF.

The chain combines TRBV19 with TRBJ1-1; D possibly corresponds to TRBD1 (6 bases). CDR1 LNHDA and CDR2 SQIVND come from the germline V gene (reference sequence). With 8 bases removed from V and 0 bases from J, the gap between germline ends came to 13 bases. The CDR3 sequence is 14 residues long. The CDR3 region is CASLDRPMNTEAFF. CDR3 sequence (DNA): TGTGCCAGTTTAGACAGGCCCATGAACACTGAAGCTTTCTTT.

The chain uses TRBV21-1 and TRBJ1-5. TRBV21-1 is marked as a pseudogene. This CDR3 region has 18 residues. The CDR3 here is CASSKVARRWGGNQPQHF. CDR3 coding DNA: TGTGCCAGCAGCAAGGTTGCACGGAGATGGGGGGGCAATCAGCCCCAGCATTTT.

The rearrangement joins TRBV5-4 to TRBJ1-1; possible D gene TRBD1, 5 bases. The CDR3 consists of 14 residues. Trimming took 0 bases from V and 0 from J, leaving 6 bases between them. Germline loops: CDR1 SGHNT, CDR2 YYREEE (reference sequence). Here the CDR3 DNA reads TGTGCCAGCAGCTTGGAAGGGGTGAACACTGAAGCTTTCTTT. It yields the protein CASSLEGVNTEAFF.

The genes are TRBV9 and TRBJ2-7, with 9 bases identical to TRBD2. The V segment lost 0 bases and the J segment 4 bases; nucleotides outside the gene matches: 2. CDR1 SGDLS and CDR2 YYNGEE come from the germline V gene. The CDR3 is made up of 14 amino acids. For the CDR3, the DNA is TGTGCCAGCAGCGTAGCTGCGGGAGGGTACGAGCAGTACTTC. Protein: CASSVAAGGYEQYF. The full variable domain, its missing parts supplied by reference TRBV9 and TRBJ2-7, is DSGVTQTPKHLITATGQRVTLRCSPRSGDLSVYWYQQSLDQGLQFLIQYYNGEERAKGNILERFSAQQFPDLHSELNLSSLELGDSALYFCASSVAAGGYEQYFGPGTRLTVT.

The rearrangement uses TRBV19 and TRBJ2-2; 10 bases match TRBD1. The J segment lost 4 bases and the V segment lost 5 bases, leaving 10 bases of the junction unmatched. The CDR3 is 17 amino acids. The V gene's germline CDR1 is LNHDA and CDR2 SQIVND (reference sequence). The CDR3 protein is CASSPIRGTGVTGELFF. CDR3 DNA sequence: TGTGCCAGTAGTCCAATAAGGGGGACAGGGGTCACCGGGGAGCTGTTTTTT.

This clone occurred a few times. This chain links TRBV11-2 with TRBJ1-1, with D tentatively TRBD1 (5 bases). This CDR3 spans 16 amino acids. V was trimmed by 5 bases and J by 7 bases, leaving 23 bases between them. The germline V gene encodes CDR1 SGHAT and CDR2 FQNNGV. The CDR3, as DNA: TGTGCCAGCAGCCCTACGGGGGGGGAAGGAAGGGGTGAAGCTTTCTTT. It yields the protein CASSPTGGEGRGEAFF.

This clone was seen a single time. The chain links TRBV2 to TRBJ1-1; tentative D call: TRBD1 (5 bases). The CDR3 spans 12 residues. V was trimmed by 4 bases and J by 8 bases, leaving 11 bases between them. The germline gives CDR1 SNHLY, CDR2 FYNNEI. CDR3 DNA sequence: TGTGCCAGCAGTGCTGACAGCCAAGAAGCTTTCTTT. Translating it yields CASSADSQEAFF.

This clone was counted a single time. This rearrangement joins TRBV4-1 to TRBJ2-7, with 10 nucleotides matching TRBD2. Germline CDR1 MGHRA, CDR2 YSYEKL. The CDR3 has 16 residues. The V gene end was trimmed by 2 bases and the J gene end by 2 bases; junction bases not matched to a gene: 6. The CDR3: CASSQTGTSATYEQYF. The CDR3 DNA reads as TGCGCCAGCAGCCAAACCGGGACTAGCGCCACCTACGAGCAGTACTTC.

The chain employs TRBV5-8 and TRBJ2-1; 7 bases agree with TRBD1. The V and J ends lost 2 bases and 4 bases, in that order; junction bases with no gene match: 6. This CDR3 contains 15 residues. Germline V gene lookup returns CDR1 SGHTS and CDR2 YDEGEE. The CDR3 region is CASSLQGSPYNEQFF. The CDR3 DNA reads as TGTGCCAGCAGCTTACAGGGGTCCCCTTACAATGAGCAGTTCTTC. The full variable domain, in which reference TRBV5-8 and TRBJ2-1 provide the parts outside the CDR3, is EAGVTQSPTHLIKTRGQQATLRCSPISGHTSVYWYQQALGLGLQFLLWYDEGEERNRGNFPPRFSGRQFPNYSSELNVNALELEDSALYLCASSLQGSPYNEQFFGPGTRLTVL.

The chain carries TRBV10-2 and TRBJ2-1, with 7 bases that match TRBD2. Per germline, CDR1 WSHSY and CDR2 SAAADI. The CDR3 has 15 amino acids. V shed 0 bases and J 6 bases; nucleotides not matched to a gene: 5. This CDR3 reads CASSESVTSLNEQFF. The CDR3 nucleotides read TGCGCCAGCAGTGAGTCGGTGACTAGCCTCAATGAGCAGTTCTTC.

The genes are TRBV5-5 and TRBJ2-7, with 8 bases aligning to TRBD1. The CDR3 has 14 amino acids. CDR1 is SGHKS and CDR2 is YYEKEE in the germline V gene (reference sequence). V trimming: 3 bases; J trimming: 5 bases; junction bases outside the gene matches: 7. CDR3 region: CASSYVRGRDEQYF. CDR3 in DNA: TGTGCCAGCAGCTATGTCAGGGGGCGCGACGAGCAGTACTTC.

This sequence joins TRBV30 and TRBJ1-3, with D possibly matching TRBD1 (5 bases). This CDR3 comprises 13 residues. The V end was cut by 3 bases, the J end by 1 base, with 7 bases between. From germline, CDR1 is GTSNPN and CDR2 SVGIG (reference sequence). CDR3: CAWSQGSGNTIYF. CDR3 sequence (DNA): TGTGCCTGGAGCCAGGGATCTGGAAACACCATATATTTT.